The next 4 T cell receptor beta chains were all read from a single sample in a study of early T cells in non-severe SARS-CoV-2 infection. A single record per CDR3 protein comes from TCRdb applying MiXCR to the 5' RACE reads. The sample lists some 30,000 distinct CDR3 sequences; approximately 5.3% were seen once. Material: whole blood. Receptors originate from an adult who was a healthcare worker with PCR-confirmed SARS-CoV-2 infection or an uninfected control (not recorded which).

In this sample, this clonotype turned up many times. This chain joins TRBV30 and TRBJ1-4, with D possibly being TRBD1 (6 bases). Trimming stripped 3 bases from V and 10 bases from J, with 18 bases between. The CDR3 runs to 14 residues. Germline CDR1 reads GTSNPN; CDR2 reads SVGIG (reference sequence). In DNA, the CDR3 is TGTGCCTGGAGCACGGGGGGCGGACGGGGAAAACTGTTTTTT. It translates to CAWSTGGGRGKLFF.

This clonotype was seen many times. The CDR3 is CASSLVPSGAPKEQFF. The CDR3 DNA is TGCGCCAGCAGCTTGGTACCTAGCGGGGCCCCAAAGGAGCAGTTCTTC. The V gene is TRBV5-1, the J gene TRBJ2-1; 9 bases align to TRBD2. The trim removed 0 bases at V and 10 bases at J, leaving 11 bases unmatched. This CDR3 comprises 16 residues. The germline gives CDR1 SGHRS, CDR2 YFSETQ.

The chain has TRBV4-1 and TRBJ2-7; perhaps TRBD2 as D (5 bases). The ends were cut back, 0 bases at V and 5 bases at J, with 17 bases in the middle. The length of the CDR3 is 16 residues. Per germline, CDR1 MGHRA and CDR2 YSYEKL. The CDR3 sequence is CASSQDPTGRTNEQYF. CDR3 coding DNA: TGCGCCAGCAGCCAAGATCCGACGGGGAGAACGAACGAGCAGTACTTC.

This clonotype was seen at least ten times. The chain carries TRBV6-6 and TRBJ1-6, with D possibly matching TRBD1 (5 bases). This CDR3 has 14 residues. Per germline, CDR1 MNHNY and CDR2 SVGAGI (reference sequence). With 2 bases removed from V and 8 bases from J, the gap between germline ends came to 10 bases. CDR3 nucleotide sequence: TGTGCCAGCAGTTACGGACAAAAGGATTCACCCCTCCACTTT. This encodes CASSYGQKDSPLHF.